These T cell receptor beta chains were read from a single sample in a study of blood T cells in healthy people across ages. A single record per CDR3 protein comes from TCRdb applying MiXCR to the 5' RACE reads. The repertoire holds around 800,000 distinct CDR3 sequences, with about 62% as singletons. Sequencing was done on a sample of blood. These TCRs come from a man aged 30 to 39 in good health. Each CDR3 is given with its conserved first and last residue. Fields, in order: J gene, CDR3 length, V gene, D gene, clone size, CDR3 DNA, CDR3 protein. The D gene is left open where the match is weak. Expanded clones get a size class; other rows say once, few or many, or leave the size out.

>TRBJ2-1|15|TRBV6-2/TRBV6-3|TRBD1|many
TGTGCCAGCAGTTACTTTTCGGGGACAGGGGATGAGCAGTTCTTC
CASSYFSGTGDEQFF
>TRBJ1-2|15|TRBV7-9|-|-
TGTGCCAGCAGCTCCAGCGGGGCTGGGTGGTATGGCTACACCTTC
CASSSSGAGWYGYTF
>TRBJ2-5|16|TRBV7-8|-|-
TGTGCCAGCAGCTATTCCCGGGCTCCCAGGGGAGAGACCCAGTACTTC
CASSYSRAPRGETQYF
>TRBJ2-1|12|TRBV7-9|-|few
TGTGCCAGCAGCTCCACAGTTGGTGAGCAGTTCTTC
CASSSTVGEQFF
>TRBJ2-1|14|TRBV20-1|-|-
TGCAGTGCTAGAGATAACCGGGAGAGGAGTGAGCAGTTCTTC
CSARDNRERSEQFF
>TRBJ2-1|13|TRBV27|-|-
TGTGCCGGCAGTTTGGAAAGGGCCGATGAGCAGTTCTTC
CAGSLERADEQFF
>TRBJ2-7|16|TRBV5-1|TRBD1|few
TGCGCCAGCAGCTTGGGAGGACAGGGGTTAGCCTACGAGCAGTACTTC
CASSLGGQGLAYEQYF
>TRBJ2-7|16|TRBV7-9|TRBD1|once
TGTGCCAGCAGCTTCCCCGGGACAGGGCCCTCCTACGAGCAGTACTTC
CASSFPGTGPSYEQYF
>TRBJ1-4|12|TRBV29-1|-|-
TGCAGCGTTGAAGATCGTGGGGAAAAACTGTTTTTT
CSVEDRGEKLFF
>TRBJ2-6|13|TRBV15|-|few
TGTGCCACCAGCAGAGATCCGGGCCGCGTCCTGACTTTC
CATSRDPGRVLTF
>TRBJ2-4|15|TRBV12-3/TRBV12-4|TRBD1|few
TGTGCCAGCAGGGAAACAGGGGGTGCCAAAAACATTCAGTACTTC
CASRETGGAKNIQYF
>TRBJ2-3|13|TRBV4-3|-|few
TGCGCCAGCAGCCTGGGAACAGCAGATACGCAGTATTTT
CASSLGTADTQYF
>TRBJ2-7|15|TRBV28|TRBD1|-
TGTGCCAGCAGTTTCACAGGGGTACCTAACTACGAGCAGTACTTC
CASSFTGVPNYEQYF
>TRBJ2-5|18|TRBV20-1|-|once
TGCAGTGCTAGATCGGAACAGTCCAACGGCCTGCTCCAAGAGACCCAGTACTTC
CSARSEQSNGLLQETQYF
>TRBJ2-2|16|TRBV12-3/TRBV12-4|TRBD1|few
TGTGCCAGCAGTTTGGTCAGGGGGCGAATCACCGGGGAGCTGTTTTTT
CASSLVRGRITGELFF
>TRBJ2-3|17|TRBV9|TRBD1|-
TGTGCCAGCAGCCAGACCGGGACAGGGCCTAGCACAGATACGCAGTATTTT
CASSQTGTGPSTDTQYF
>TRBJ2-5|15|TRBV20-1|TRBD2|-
TGCAGTGCTAGGCCGGCTAGCGGGGGCCTGAAGACCCAGTACTTC
CSARPASGGLKTQYF
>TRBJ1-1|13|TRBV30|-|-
TGTGCCTGGAGTCCCTCCGAGGACACTGAAGCTTTCTTT
CAWSPSEDTEAFF
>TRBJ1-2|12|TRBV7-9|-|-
TGTGCCAGCAGCTCCGAGGGGTATGGCTACACCTTC
CASSSEGYGYTF
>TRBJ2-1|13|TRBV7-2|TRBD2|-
TGTGCCAGCCAGCGGGGGGGTTACAATGAGCAGTTCTTC
CASQRGGYNEQFF
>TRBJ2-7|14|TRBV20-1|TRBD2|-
TGCAGTGCTAGAGATGGGCTAGCGGCTTACGAGCAGTACTTC
CSARDGLAAYEQYF
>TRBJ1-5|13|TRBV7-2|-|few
TGTGCCAGCAGCTTAGAACAGAGGCAGCCCCAGCATTTT
CASSLEQRQPQHF
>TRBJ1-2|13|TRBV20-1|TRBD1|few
TGCAGTGCAACCGGGACAGACGATTATGGCTACACCTTC
CSATGTDDYGYTF
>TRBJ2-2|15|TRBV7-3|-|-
TGTGCCAGCAGCTTAACGATGGGCTACACCGGGGAGCTGTTTTTT
CASSLTMGYTGELFF
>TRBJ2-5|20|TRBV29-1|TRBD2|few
TGCAGCGTCCTTATTATAACGAGGACGCCTAGCGGGGGGGCACAAGAGACCCAGTACTTC
CSVLIITRTPSGGAQETQYF